The subject of this entry is one T cell receptor beta chain. The antigen remains unidentified. This specimen belongs to a study of cytomegalovirus exposure and HLA in healthy donors. The PCR ran on 60 Vbeta and 13 Jbeta primers. Assay: immunoSEQ multiplex PCR; the TCRdb copy retains only in-frame clones and omits some. The data show more than 110,000 clones, with around 75% seen just once and 1.5% to 2% held by the top ten. Study-wide results and limits: Later, an analysis showed that TCR beta chains associated with HLA were more clonally expanded than others that were equally common. Earlier analysis found most TCR beta V segments productive about 87% or about 30% of the time. The analysis excluded some indistinguishable V segments, including TRBV6-2 and TRBV6-3.

Germline CDR1 and CDR2: SNHLY and FYNNEI. V lost 8 bases and J 1 base, leaving 11 bases between the germline ends. The CDR3 spans 13 residues. The chain recombines TRBV2 with TRBJ1-1; D is possibly TRBD1 (6 bases). Specimen: PBMCs. The clonotype originates from a young woman in good health and CMV-seronegative. The CDR3 DNA is TGTGCCAGCGACCTGGACAGGAACACTGAAGCTTTCTTT. Encoded protein: CASDLDRNTEAFF. The variable domain in full, completed from reference TRBV2 and TRBJ1-1, reads EPEVTQTPSHQVTQMGQEVILRCVPISNHLYFYWYRQILGQKVEFLVSFYNNEISEKSEIFDDQFSVERPDGSNFTLKIRSTKLEDSAMYFCASDLDRNTEAFFGQGTRLTVV.